One sample yielded the 8 T cell receptor beta chains listed below, sequenced in a study of OX40 agonist ivuxolimab in advanced cancers. Libraries were prepared by immunoSEQ multiplex PCR; TCRdb keeps only in-frame clonotypes and omits some of them. The table has 60,000 to 70,000 clones, around nine tenths seen once. The input for sequencing was CD4+ or CD8+ T cells sorted from blood, taken in a trial of the OX40 agonist ivuxolimab. All receptors derive from an adult with an advanced solid tumor such as melanoma, head and neck, liver or kidney cancer.

Here the CDR3 reads CASSYSSFYGYTF. The CDR3, as DNA: TGTGCCAGCAGTTACTCATCCTTCTATGGCTACACCTTC. The J gene is TRBJ1-2, the V gene TRBV6-5, with no clear D. CDR3 length equals 13 residues. The ends were cut back, 0 bases at V and 4 bases at J, with 6 bases in the middle. In germline, CDR1 is MNHEY, CDR2 SVGAGI.

The rearrangement uses TRBV6-1 and TRBJ1-2, with 10 bases identical to TRBD1. V lost 6 bases, J lost 1 base, and 2 bases stayed unmatched. This CDR3 is 14 amino acids long. From germline, CDR1 is MNHNS and CDR2 SASEGT. CDR3 amino acids: CASRGTGVNYGYTF. The CDR3 DNA reads as TGTGCCAGCAGAGGGACAGGGGTTAACTATGGCTACACCTTC.

The V call is TRBV5-1, the J call TRBJ2-5; 11 positions match TRBD2. Germline loops: CDR1 SGHRS, CDR2 YFSETQ. This CDR3 has 15 residues. The V segment lost 5 bases and the J segment 1 base; nucleotides outside the gene matches: 4. This CDR3 is CASRHGTSGQETQYF. Written as DNA, the CDR3 is TGCGCCAGCAGACACGGGACTAGCGGCCAAGAGACCCAGTACTTC.

The chain couples TRBV6-6 to TRBJ1-2; tentative D call: TRBD1 (6 bases). The CDR3 loop spans 14 amino acids. The V end was cut by 5 bases, the J end by 4 bases, with 14 bases between. Per the germline V gene, CDR1 is MNHNY and CDR2 is SVGAGI (reference sequence). The CDR3 DNA is TGTGCCAGCAGTCCGGACAGATGGTTCTATGGCTACACCTTC. Its protein product is CASSPDRWFYGYTF.

The chain is built from TRBV5-1 and TRBJ2-7; possibly TRBD1 or TRBD2 for D (6 bases each). Germline V gene data show CDR1 as SGHRS and CDR2 as YFSETQ. CDR3 length: 15 amino acids. Deletions cut 4 bases from V and 5 bases from J, with 19 bases between. CDR3 sequence (DNA): TGCGCCAGCAGCCTCGGCAACTCCGGGGGCGACGAGCAGTACTTC. It yields the protein CASSLGNSGGDEQYF.

This chain joins TRBV19 and TRBJ2-1; D gene unclear. The CDR3 spans 15 residues. In germline, CDR1 is LNHDA, CDR2 SQIVND (reference sequence). V dropped 3 bases and J dropped 1 base, with 10 bases sitting between them. CDR3 DNA sequence: TGTGCCAGTAGTATTTTGAGTACTTCCTACAATGAGCAGTTCTTC. Translating it yields CASSILSTSYNEQFF.

The rearrangement uses TRBV10-3 and TRBJ2-1; D assignment may be TRBD1 or TRBD2 (5 bases each). This CDR3 contains 14 residues. Germline CDR1 and CDR2: ENHRY and SYGVKD. V was pared by 2 bases and J by 5 bases, with 10 bases between. The CDR3 loop is CAISEKGRHNEQFF. The CDR3 DNA is TGTGCCATCAGTGAGAAGGGGAGACACAATGAGCAGTTCTTC.

The CDR3 DNA sequence: TGTGCCAGCACCAGGACTAGCGGGAAATGGGAGACCCAGTACTTC. As protein: CASTRTSGKWETQYF. V and J are TRBV6-6 and TRBJ2-5; TRBD2 matches 12 bases. The CDR3 is 15 residues long. The V segment lost 7 bases and the J segment 5 bases; nucleotides outside the gene matches: 8. Germline CDR1 MNHNY, CDR2 SVGAGI (reference sequence).